This T cell receptor beta chain was captured in a study of CD8+ T cells in alopecia areata. About the study: For 6 to 18 months, tofacitinib was taken, and 6 months off drug followed. Affected scalp percentage gauged treated patients' severity. Study observations and caveats: Amid tofacitinib therapy, many expanded lesional clones stayed present in scalp and blood.

Treatment specified: oral pan-JAK inhibitor, 5-10 mg twice daily. Samples from alopecia areata patients were lesional scalp punch biopsies and peripheral blood. Of note for this clone: Its antigen is not identified.

In each case, RNA was isolated and then reverse transcribed into cDNA as the sequencing template. Assay: immunoSEQ multiplex PCR; the TCRdb copy retains only in-frame clones and omits some. Of 170,000 or so clones in the sample, about 60% are singletons; the top ten hold over 9.5%. The V end was cut by 8 bases, the J end by 5 bases, with 18 bases between. The germline CDR1 and CDR2 sequences are SQVTM and ANQGSEA. CDR3 size: 13 residues. Specimen: CD8+ T cells sorted from blood, collected at week 24, from a patient treated with tofacitinib. The origin of this receptor is a human donor with alopecia areata. The V gene is TRBV29-1, the J gene TRBJ1-1; D might be TRBD1 (6 bases). This chain's CDR3 is CSTPQGVGTEAFF. CDR3 sequence (DNA): TGCAGCACCCCACAGGGAGTTGGAACTGAAGCTTTCTTT.